This T cell receptor beta chain was identified during a study of cytomegalovirus exposure and HLA in healthy donors. The PCR was carried out with 60 Vbeta primers and 13 Jbeta primers. The data were produced by immunoSEQ multiplex PCR, yet TCRdb's version contains in-frame clones alone and is incomplete. Of 310,000 or so clones in the sample, 70% to 90% were seen once. On this clone: Antigen specificity is unknown.

Findings and caveats of the study: When a later analysis was performed, an Asian-associated ancestry cluster reportedly had fewer N-insertions than the approximately 680-donor mean. In all likelihood, a cluster of highly shared sequence variants was a sequencing artifact. Cytomegalovirus-associated status was assigned to fewer than 200 TCR beta chains. Rarity held for most TCR sequences, but there were some public TCRs that occurred in many donors.

The V end lost 4 bases, the J end lost 6 bases, and 19 bases lay between the germline ends. Germline V gene data show CDR1 as LNHDA and CDR2 as SQIVND (reference sequence). The CDR3 runs 15 residues. The rearrangement uses TRBV19 and TRBJ2-7; D gene ambiguous. This sequence was found in a woman aged 18-29 years in good health and CMV-seronegative. The sequenced material came from PBMCs. The DNA for the CDR3 is TGTGCCAGTAGTAGATCTACGGATTATCCTAGCGAGCAGTACTTC. Its protein is CASSRSTDYPSEQYF.